The present entry profiles one T cell receptor beta chain with its context. The CDR3 has 16 amino acids. Trimming removed 4 bases from V and 3 bases from J; junction bases left unmatched: 11. Germline V gives CDR1 KGHSH, CDR2 LQKENI. Some clones are missing from TCRdb's copy, which holds only in-frame ones; the method was immunoSEQ multiplex PCR. Here the sample spans about 62,000 clones, around 90% being singletons. The source of the sample is a study of OX40 agonist ivuxolimab in advanced cancers. Across the whole study: Ivuxolimab is a fully human IgG2 antibody that activates OX40 (CD134).

Blood draws occurred at baseline, cycle 4 day 1, and cycle 7 day 1. The TCR sequence derives from an adult with an advanced solid tumor such as melanoma, head and neck, liver or kidney cancer. Material: CD4+ or CD8+ T cells sorted from blood, obtained in a trial of the OX40 agonist ivuxolimab. The V call is TRBV18, the J call TRBJ1-2, with TRBD1 identical over 7 bases. The CDR3 DNA reads as TGTGCCAGCTCACAGACCGGACAGGTCGTGGACTATGGCTACACCTTC. Translated, it gives CASSQTGQVVDYGYTF.